This T cell receptor (beta chain) was obtained from a study of blood T cell repertoires in COVID-19. Study-wide context: Both acute and convalescent COVID-19 samples were obtained from the United States, Italy and Spain.

Original processing notes: From reference gene primer amplification, estimates of nucleated cell counts were derived. Profiling relied on immunoSEQ multiplex PCR, and the TCRdb table lists in-frame clones only, not all of them. Clone size and the V and J calls come from that table; the DNA yielded D and trimming. The sample holds 150,000 to 200,000 clones, about 83% seen once. V was pared by 4 bases and J by 10 bases, with 16 bases of the junction left unmatched. CDR1 LGHNA and CDR2 YNFKEQ come from the germline V gene. CDR3 size: 16 residues. The sequence came from a woman aged 65 to 85 with COVID-19, enrolled during active disease. This chain links TRBV4-2 with TRBJ2-1, with TRBD2 identical over 7 bases. What was sequenced was peripheral blood. CDR3 coding DNA: TGTGCCAGCAGCCCGAGGAGTCTAGCGGACCCATTAGAGCAGTTCTTC. Its translation: CASSPRSLADPLEQFF.